Below are 26 T cell receptor beta chains sequenced from a single sample in a study of technical replicates of blood from several donors. Produced via immunoSEQ multiplex PCR; TCRdb's table is partial and in-frame only. Counted here are 74,000 or so clones, approximately 96% occurring once; the ten biggest clones make up roughly 0.35%. The source material was T cells isolated from PBMCs. The origin of the receptors is a human donor in good health.

The chain recombines TRBV7-2 with TRBJ1-1; TRBD1 agrees at 11 bases. The ends lost 6 bases at V and 6 bases at J; junction bases unmatched: 6. Germline CDR1 is SGHTA and CDR2 is FQGNSA. The CDR3 is 14 residues long. CDR3 coding DNA: TGTGCCAGCAGAAGGACAGGGGGCGGTTCTGAAGCTTTCTTT. It codes for CASRRTGGGSEAFF.

The chain links TRBV10-3 to TRBJ2-1; the D is unclear. CDR3 length: 15 residues. Germline lookup yields CDR1 ENHRY and CDR2 SYGVKD. V shed 5 bases and J shed 2 bases, with 13 bases lying between them. This CDR3 is CAISSTPQAYNEQFF. The DNA of the CDR3 is TGTGCCATCAGTAGCACTCCCCAGGCCTACAATGAGCAGTTCTTC.

This rearrangement joins TRBV5-1 to TRBJ2-1; TRBD2 aligns across 7 bases. V lost 4 bases, J lost 6 bases, and 1 base stayed unmatched. This CDR3 comprises 12 residues. CDR1 and CDR2 from the germline V gene are SGHRS and YFSETQ. CDR3 nucleotide sequence: TGCGCCAGCAGCAGGACTAGCAATGAGCAGTTCTTC. Translated, it gives CASSRTSNEQFF.

The chain is built from TRBV30 and TRBJ2-1; D gene unclear. Germline assignment: CDR1 GTSNPN and CDR2 SVGIG (reference sequence). CDR3 size: 11 residues. Trimming removed 0 bases from V and 9 bases from J, with 6 bases in between. The CDR3 bases are TGTGCCTGGAGTGTAGAGGTTGAGCAGTTCTTC. It codes for CAWSVEVEQFF.

This clone was seen just once. This chain connects TRBV10-1 to TRBJ1-1; a possible D gene is TRBD1 (6 bases). Trimming removed 3 bases from V and 5 bases from J, with 10 bases in between. This CDR3 comprises 13 residues. The germline V gene encodes CDR1 WNHNN and CDR2 SYGVQD (reference sequence). The CDR3 reads CASSDYRATEAFF. The CDR3 coding sequence is TGCGCCAGCAGTGATTACAGGGCTACTGAAGCTTTCTTT.

CDR3 DNA: TGCAGCGTTGATAGAGGCTTCACAGATACGCAGTATTTT. Its translation is CSVDRGFTDTQYF. The V and J genes are TRBV29-1 and TRBJ2-3; D is uncertain. The CDR3 loop spans 13 amino acids. Germline V gives CDR1 SQVTM, CDR2 ANQGSEA. V was shortened by 3 bases and J by 2 bases, with 9 bases between the two germline ends.

This chain uses TRBV7-8 with TRBJ2-3, with 11 positions matching TRBD2. V lost 5 bases and J lost 2; bases outside the gene matches: 6. CDR1 SGHVS and CDR2 FQNEAQ come from the germline V gene. The CDR3 is 16 amino acids. CDR3 bases: TGTGCCAGCAGCCCCTTACTAGCGGGAGTCACAGATACGCAGTATTTT. It encodes CASSPLLAGVTDTQYF. The full variable domain, with the rest looked up from reference TRBV7-8 and TRBJ2-3, is GAGVSQSPRYKVAKRGQDVALRCDPISGHVSLFWYQQALGQGPEFLTYFQNEAQLDKSGLPSDRFFAERPEGSVSTLKIQRTQQEDSAVYLCASSPLLAGVTDTQYFGPGTRLTVL.

The J gene is TRBJ2-7, the V gene TRBV5-1; 10 nucleotides agree with TRBD2. After removal of 2 bases from V and 5 bases from J, the junction contained 7 bases not matched to a gene. CDR1 SGHRS and CDR2 YFSETQ come from the germline V gene. The length of the CDR3 is 15 residues. The CDR3 coding sequence is TGCGCCAGCAGCTTTTCTAGCGGGAGTTTGGACGAGCAGTACTTC. Encoded protein: CASSFSSGSLDEQYF.

The V gene is TRBV7-2, the J gene TRBJ2-2; no firm D call. Between the trimmed V and J ends, which lost 5 bases and 3 bases, there was a span of 13 bases. This CDR3 region has 15 residues. CDR1 is SGHTA and CDR2 is FQGNSA in the germline V gene. The CDR3 spells CASSLQEKYTGELFF. In nucleotides, the CDR3 is TGTGCCAGCAGCCTCCAGGAAAAATACACCGGGGAGCTGTTTTTT. Combining the CDR3 with reference TRBV7-2 and TRBJ2-2 gives the whole variable domain GAGVSQSPSNKVTEKGKDVELRCDPISGHTALYWYRQSLGQGLEFLIYFQGNSAPDKSGLPSDRFSAERTGGSVSTLTIQRTQQEDSAVYLCASSLQEKYTGELFFGEGSRLTVL.

This chain joins TRBV23-1 and TRBJ2-7, with 9 bases that match TRBD1. TRBV23-1 is classed as an ORF, of uncertain function. There are 15 residues in the CDR3. Germline trimming cut 6 bases from V and 5 bases from J; bases unmatched to any gene: 11. This CDR3 is CASSYLSDRGHEQYF. DNA for the CDR3: TGCGCCAGCAGCTACCTCTCGGACAGGGGCCACGAGCAGTACTTC.

Here the CDR3 reads CASSLLGTSTDTQYF. CDR3 bases: TGTGCCAGCAGCTTACTCGGGACTAGCACAGATACGCAGTATTTT. This chain connects TRBV7-2 to TRBJ2-3; D is possibly TRBD2 (6 bases). Germline V lookup: CDR1 SGHTA, CDR2 FQGNSA. Trimming pared 2 bases from V and 0 bases from J, leaving 9 bases between. The CDR3 sequence is 15 residues long.

The chain links TRBV5-1 to TRBJ2-1; possible D gene TRBD1, 5 bases. CDR1 and CDR2 from the germline V gene are SGHRS and YFSETQ. V lost 6 bases and J lost 6, with 28 bases in between. This CDR3 is 18 amino acids long. The CDR3 coding sequence is TGCGCCAGCACCCTCTTTATATCGGCGTCGGAGACAGTCAATGAGCAGTTCTTC. Amino acid sequence: CASTLFISASETVNEQFF.

Regarding this clone: One junction end does not reproduce the germline sequence, and a read error may be involved. The chain couples TRBV7-7 to TRBJ2-5; 12 bases fit TRBD2. Germline V gene lookup returns CDR1 SSHAT and CDR2 FNYEAQ (reference sequence). The CDR3 totals 18 residues. CDR3 residues: CASSLSVVASGREETQYF. CDR3 DNA sequence: TGTGCTAGCAGCTTATCAGTTGTGGCTAGCGGGAGGGAGGAGACCCAGTACTTC. Together with reference TRBV7-7 and TRBJ2-5, the CDR3 gives the full variable domain: GAGVSQSPRYKVTKRGQDVTLRCDPISSHATLYWYQQALGQGPEFLTYFNYEAQPDKSGLPSDRFSAERPEGSISTLTIQRTEQRDSAMYRCASSLSVVASGREETQYFGPGTRLLVL.

The chain joins TRBV12-5 to TRBJ2-5; 9 nucleotides match TRBD1. The CDR3 runs to 15 residues. Germline V lookup: CDR1 LGHNT, CDR2 FRNRAP. Germline trimming cut 2 bases from V and 4 bases from J; bases unmatched to any gene: 5. In nucleotides, the CDR3 is TGTGCTAGTGGTTTGCTACAGGGGGCTAGAGAGACCCAGTACTTC. It translates to CASGLLQGARETQYF.

The chain joins TRBV30 to TRBJ2-7; 8 bases match TRBD2. CDR3 length equals 15 residues. V dropped 0 bases and J dropped 0; count of bases not matched to a gene: 4. Looked up from germline, CDR1 is GTSNPN and CDR2 is SVGIG (reference sequence). CDR3 sequence (DNA): TGTGCCTGGAGTGTGGAGCGGGAGCTCTCCTACGAGCAGTACTTC. This encodes CAWSVERELSYEQYF.

The chain combines TRBV6-1 with TRBJ2-7; 12 bases agree with TRBD2. Looked up from germline, CDR1 is MNHNS and CDR2 is SASEGT. V dropped 4 bases and J dropped 6; count of bases not matched to a gene: 7. The CDR3 totals 15 residues. CDR3 residues: CASSARTSGTGEQYF. The CDR3 region has the DNA TGTGCCAGCAGTGCCCGGACTAGCGGGACGGGCGAGCAGTACTTC.

The V and J genes are TRBV5-1 and TRBJ2-7; possible D gene TRBD2, 5 bases. The CDR3 extends over 15 amino acids. Germline V gives CDR1 SGHRS, CDR2 YFSETQ. V was pared by 6 bases and J by 4 bases, with 20 bases between. This chain's CDR3 is CASIPGRGSYYEQYF. Here the CDR3 DNA reads TGCGCCAGCATCCCTGGTCGAGGGAGTTATTACGAGCAGTACTTC.

The chain is built from TRBV9 and TRBJ1-1; D is undetermined. Trimming removed 0 bases from V and 0 bases from J, with 9 bases in between. Germline CDR1 SGDLS, CDR2 YYNGEE. The CDR3 has 15 residues. This CDR3 reads CASSVDPGMNTEAFF. DNA for the CDR3: TGTGCCAGCAGCGTAGATCCGGGGATGAACACTGAAGCTTTCTTT.

This chain links TRBV15 with TRBJ2-1; D is possibly TRBD2 (5 bases). This CDR3 is built from 13 residues. Trimming took 1 base from V and 8 from J, leaving 9 bases between them. Germline CDR1 is LNHNV and CDR2 is YYDKDF (reference sequence). The CDR3 protein is CATSRVGGDEQFF. The CDR3 nucleotides are TGTGCCACCAGCAGAGTAGGAGGCGATGAGCAGTTCTTC.

The chain couples TRBV7-9 to TRBJ2-3; the match to TRBD2 covers 11 bases. CDR1 and CDR2 from the germline V gene are SEHNR and FQNEAQ (reference sequence). Trimming took 3 bases from V and 5 from J; bases not matched to a gene: 10. CDR3 length: 17 amino acids. This CDR3 reads CASSFPSTSGVLDTQYF. In DNA, the CDR3 is TGTGCCAGCAGCTTTCCTTCGACTAGCGGGGTCCTAGATACGCAGTATTTT.

This chain uses TRBV9 with TRBJ2-4, with TRBD1 as a possible D gene (6 bases). Germline V gene data show CDR1 as SGDLS and CDR2 as YYNGEE. This CDR3 spans 15 amino acids. The V end was cut by 4 bases, the J end by 1 base, with 12 bases between. The DNA for the CDR3 is TGTGCCAGCAGCACCCAAACAGGGGCCAAAAACATTCAGTACTTC. It encodes CASSTQTGAKNIQYF.

The V and J genes are TRBV5-1 and TRBJ1-4; D uncertain. The CDR3 sequence is 14 residues long. Trimming removed 0 bases from V and 4 bases from J, with 7 bases in between. CDR1 SGHRS and CDR2 YFSETQ come from the germline V gene. The CDR3 nucleotides read TGCGCCAGCAGCTTGGCTATCGGTAATGAAAAACTGTTTTTT. Protein: CASSLAIGNEKLFF.

V gene TRBV5-4 combines with J gene TRBJ2-1; TRBD2 matches at 7 bases. With 4 bases clipped from V and 5 bases from J, the junction kept 9 bases outside the gene matches. The germline V gene has CDR1 SGHNT and CDR2 YYREEE (reference sequence). The CDR3 is 15 amino acids. The CDR3 DNA reads as TGTGCCAGCAGCACTATGCGGGGGTCAAACAATGAGCAGTTCTTC. It translates to CASSTMRGSNNEQFF. Full variable domain (missing parts from reference TRBV5-4 and TRBJ2-1): ETGVTQSPTHLIKTRGQQVTLRCSSQSGHNTVSWYQQALGQGPQFIFQYYREEENGRGNFPPRFSGLQFPNYSSELNVNALELDDSALYLCASSTMRGSNNEQFFGPGTRLTVL.

The chain couples TRBV7-8 to TRBJ2-7, with D possibly being TRBD1 (6 bases). The CDR3 totals 14 residues. The germline V gene has CDR1 SGHVS and CDR2 FQNEAQ. V was clipped by 2 bases and J by 1 base, with 9 bases between them. CDR3 in amino acids: CASSLRTVSYEQYF. The CDR3, as DNA: TGTGCCAGCAGCTTAAGGACAGTTTCCTACGAGCAGTACTTC.

CDR3 DNA: TGTGCCAGCAGCATCGGACCCGGGACTAGCGGCAGAGCCTACACCTACGAGCAGTACTTC. Translated: CASSIGPGTSGRAYTYEQYF. The rearrangement joins TRBV9 to TRBJ2-7; 11 nucleotides match TRBD2. CDR1 is SGDLS and CDR2 is YYNGEE in the germline V gene. Losses at the gene ends were 4 bases for V and 2 bases for J; bases not matched to a gene: 20. The CDR3 loop spans 20 amino acids.

This clone was seen once. One junction end does not reproduce the germline sequence, and a read error may be involved. The chain links TRBV7-7 to TRBJ2-7, with TRBD2 matching 7 bases. Germline values: CDR1 SSHAT, CDR2 FNYEAQ (reference sequence). This CDR3 region has 15 residues. The CDR3 region is CASSLEAGATYEQYF. Written as DNA, the CDR3 is TGTGCTAGCAGCTTAGAGGCGGGAGCCACCTACGAGCAGTACTTC.